The 21 T cell receptor beta chains reported below all come from one sample, sequenced in a study of blood T cell repertoires in COVID-19. The assay was immunoSEQ multiplex PCR, and TCRdb's table has in-frame clones only and misses some. This repertoire shows under 200,000 clones, approximately 91% found once; its top ten account for 2% to 2.5%. Sequencing was carried out using peripheral blood. The receptors here all came from a man in his 70s with active or convalescent COVID-19.

CDR3 sequence: CASSLGRGNYNEQFF. DNA of the CDR3: TGTGCCAGCAGCTTGGGCCGGGGGAACTACAATGAGCAGTTCTTC. The genes are TRBV5-8 and TRBJ2-1; possible D gene TRBD2, 6 bases. The germline gives CDR1 SGHTS, CDR2 YDEGEE. This CDR3 is 15 amino acids long. The V and J ends lost 0 bases and 3 bases respectively, with 10 bases between them.

This clone was found once. The rearrangement links TRBV5-4 to TRBJ2-1; no clear D. This CDR3 spans 12 amino acids. In germline, CDR1 is SGHNT, CDR2 YYREEE (reference sequence). Trimming pared 0 bases from V and 10 bases from J, leaving 8 bases between. The CDR3 DNA reads as TGTGCCAGCAGCTTGGCCGGGTCCGAGCAGTTCTTC. It translates to CASSLAGSEQFF.

The chain links TRBV7-8 to TRBJ2-7; D is uncertain. The CDR3 contains 13 residues. Trimming left V 1 base short and J 1 base short, with 5 bases between. Looked up from germline, CDR1 is SGHVS and CDR2 is FQNEAQ. CDR3: CASSLGLSYEQYF. The CDR3 coding sequence is TGTGCCAGCAGCTTAGGACTGTCCTACGAGCAGTACTTC.

V gene TRBV28 combines with J gene TRBJ2-3; TRBD2 agrees at 11 bases. The CDR3 is made up of 21 amino acids. Germline V gene data show CDR1 as MDHEN and CDR2 as SYDVKM. Unmatched junction bases numbered 19, after V lost 1 base and J lost 4 bases. CDR3 sequence: CASSLYSSGTSGVGGADTQYF. The CDR3 DNA sequence: TGTGCCAGCAGTTTATATAGCTCCGGGACTAGCGGAGTGGGAGGCGCAGATACGCAGTATTTT. The whole variable domain, remainder taken from reference TRBV28 and TRBJ2-3, is DVKVTQSSRYLVKRTGEKVFLECVQDMDHENMFWYRQDPGLGLRLIYFSYDVKMKEKGDIPEGYSVSREKKERFSLILESASTNQTSMYLCASSLYSSGTSGVGGADTQYFGPGTRLTVL.

The chain is built from TRBV28 and TRBJ1-5, with 7 nucleotides matching TRBD1. Germline values: CDR1 MDHEN, CDR2 SYDVKM. The length of the CDR3 is 16 residues. V lost 4 bases and J lost 4; bases outside the gene matches: 10. In DNA form, the CDR3 reads TGTGCCAGCAGTTCCATCCGACAGGGTTCGAATCAGCCCCAGCATTTT. Its translation: CASSSIRQGSNQPQHF.

This chain uses TRBV3-1 (or the pseudogene TRBV3-2) with TRBJ1-6; maybe TRBD1 (6 bases). The CDR3 runs 15 residues. Germline loops: CDR1 LGHDT, CDR2 YNNKEL (reference sequence). V gave up 2 bases and J gave up 7 bases, with 12 bases separating them. CDR3 nucleotide sequence: TGTGCCAGCAGCCAATCTCAGGGGTGGAATTCACCCCTCCACTTT. As protein: CASSQSQGWNSPLHF.

The J gene is TRBJ2-5, the V gene TRBV27, with 9 bases lining up with TRBD1. Germline V gives CDR1 MNHEY, CDR2 SMNVEV (reference sequence). The CDR3 has 15 residues. Trimming at V came to 5 bases and at J to 3 bases, leaving 7 bases not matched to a gene. DNA of the CDR3: TGTGCCAGCAGTGGGGCGGGACAGGGCGAAGAGACCCAGTACTTC. Its translation: CASSGAGQGEETQYF.

The rearrangement links TRBV6-5 to TRBJ1-2; D is possibly TRBD1 (6 bases). This CDR3 spans 12 amino acids. The germline V and J ends were trimmed by 6 bases and 7 bases, with 12 bases remaining between them. Germline-derived CDR1 and CDR2 are MNHEY and SVGAGI. In DNA form, the CDR3 reads TGTGCCAGCAGGCTACAGGGACGTGGCTACACCTTC. Translation: CASRLQGRGYTF.

The chain employs TRBV10-3 and TRBJ1-1; no reliable D call. CDR1 and CDR2 from the germline V gene are ENHRY and SYGVKD. The V end lost 6 bases, the J end lost 3 bases, and 14 bases lay between the germline ends. The CDR3 loop spans 14 amino acids. CDR3 loop: CAIRTGPADTEAFF. The DNA of the CDR3 is TGTGCCATCAGGACTGGGCCAGCGGACACTGAAGCTTTCTTT.

In DNA form, the CDR3 reads TGTGCCAGCAGCCCAGCGGGGGGGAGACGCTATGAGCAGTTCTTC. This encodes CASSPAGGRRYEQFF. The chain recombines TRBV28 with TRBJ2-1; the match to TRBD2 covers 10 bases. The germline V gene has CDR1 MDHEN and CDR2 SYDVKM. There are 15 residues in the CDR3. J was trimmed by 8 bases and V by 6 bases; bases with no gene match: 10.

The chain combines TRBV27 with TRBJ2-7; a possible D gene is TRBD1 (6 bases). V was cut by 6 bases and J by 2 bases, with 20 bases left in between. The CDR3 length is 16 residues. Germline V gene data show CDR1 as MNHEY and CDR2 as SMNVEV (reference sequence). In DNA, the CDR3 is TGTGCCAGCAGCCCGAGTTTCGGGACAACGACCTACGAGCAGTACTTC. Its protein is CASSPSFGTTTYEQYF.

This chain links TRBV6-2 or TRBV6-3 with TRBJ2-7; D not certain. This CDR3 region has 12 residues. Germline loops: CDR1 MNHEY, CDR2 SVGEGT. The ends were cut back, 5 bases at V and 0 bases at J, with 5 bases in the middle. CDR3 amino acids: CASSQNSYEQYF. Written as DNA, the CDR3 is TGTGCCAGCAGTCAAAACTCCTACGAGCAGTACTTC.

This chain uses TRBV6-2 or TRBV6-3 with TRBJ1-5; D may be TRBD1 (5 bases). V was trimmed by 2 bases and J by 1 base, leaving 15 bases between them. Germline values: CDR1 MNHEY, CDR2 SVGEGT. The CDR3 has 17 amino acids. The CDR3 loop reads CASSYPGAGRSNQPQHF. CDR3 nucleotides: TGTGCCAGCAGTTACCCTGGGGCAGGGAGGAGCAATCAGCCCCAGCATTTT.

The CDR3 here is CASSQRQGRDTGELFF. DNA for the CDR3: TGTGCCAGCAGTCAGAGACAGGGGAGGGACACCGGGGAGCTGTTTTTT. The chain is built from TRBV7-7 and TRBJ2-2, with D possibly TRBD1 on 8 matching bases. Germline CDR1 reads SSHAT; CDR2 reads FNYEAQ (reference sequence). The CDR3 has 16 residues. V shed 6 bases and J shed 3 bases, with 17 bases lying between them.

The CDR3 coding sequence is TGTGCCAGCAGTTACCAACTACCACATAATTCACCCCTCCACTTT. Its translation is CASSYQLPHNSPLHF. This chain uses TRBV6-5 with TRBJ1-6; D is unresolved. The CDR3 extends over 15 amino acids. Per germline, CDR1 MNHEY and CDR2 SVGAGI. Trimming removed 2 bases from V and 5 bases from J, with 10 bases in between.

This chain connects TRBV5-1 to TRBJ2-3; 9 bases agree with TRBD2. Trimming cost V 1 base and J 6 bases; bases outside gene matches: 9. Germline CDR1 reads SGHRS; CDR2 reads YFSETQ. The CDR3 extends over 16 amino acids. This CDR3 reads CASSLRASGTGDTQYF. CDR3 nucleotides: TGCGCCAGCAGCTTGAGGGCTAGCGGGACCGGGGATACGCAGTATTTT.

The count of this clone is one. V and J are TRBV7-2 and TRBJ2-3, with 9 bases lining up with TRBD2. Germline loops: CDR1 SGHTA, CDR2 FQGNSA. The CDR3 runs 16 residues. Trimming removed 8 bases from V and 1 base from J; junction bases left unmatched: 10. The CDR3 loop reads CASGVAGGRGTDTQYF. In DNA form, the CDR3 reads TGTGCCAGCGGGGTTGCGGGGGGGCGCGGCACAGATACGCAGTATTTT.

The genes are TRBV27 and TRBJ2-3; D possibly corresponds to TRBD1 (6 bases). Germline V CDR1 and CDR2: MNHEY, SMNVEV (reference sequence). V lost 4 bases, J lost 2 bases, and 10 bases lay in between. The CDR3 runs to 14 residues. The CDR3 reads CASSSGQLTDTQYF. DNA for the CDR3: TGTGCCAGCAGTTCAGGACAGCTCACAGATACGCAGTATTTT.

The count of this clone is one. DNA of the CDR3: TGTGCCAGCAGCTTGAACAGACATCAGCCCCAGCATTTT. Its protein product is CASSLNRHQPQHF. This chain connects TRBV5-4 to TRBJ1-5, with D uncertain. Deletions cut 1 base from V and 5 bases from J, with 7 bases between. The CDR3 covers 13 residues. The V gene's germline CDR1 is SGHNT and CDR2 YYREEE (reference sequence).

The chain employs TRBV4-2 and TRBJ1-3; 7 bases are shared with TRBD1. J gave up 0 bases and V 2 bases, and 7 bases lay outside the gene matches. Per germline, CDR1 LGHNA and CDR2 YNFKEQ. The CDR3 length is 17 residues. CDR3 in amino acids: CASSQPDRALSGNTIYF. For the CDR3, the DNA is TGTGCCAGCAGCCAACCTGACAGGGCCCTCTCTGGAAACACCATATATTTT.

The V and J genes are TRBV27 and TRBJ2-2, with TRBD2 as a possible D gene (5 bases). Germline values: CDR1 MNHEY, CDR2 SMNVEV (reference sequence). V was pared by 2 bases and J by 3 bases, with 7 bases between. The CDR3 sequence is 14 residues long. The DNA for the CDR3 is TGTGCCAGCAGTTTAAGGGAGTACACCGGGGAGCTGTTTTTT. It encodes CASSLREYTGELFF.